This is a list of T cell receptor beta chains from one sample in a study of cytomegalovirus exposure and HLA in healthy donors. The protocol was immunoSEQ multiplex PCR, while the TCRdb copy is restricted to in-frame clones and leaves out a portion. The profile shows 73,000 or so clones, 70% to 90% of them singletons. Sequencing was carried out using PBMCs. All receptors come from a human donor in good health. The CDR3 runs from the conserved cysteine through the conserved F or W. The order of the fields is V gene, D gene, clone size, J gene, CDR3 DNA, CDR3 protein. D genes are given only for firm matches. Clone size is shown for a subset of rows, as once, few, many or a class of expanded clone.

v_call: TRBV21-1
d_call: -
clone_size: once
j_call: TRBJ1-5
cdr3_nt: TGTGCCAGCAGCAAAATGGGGGACAGGGAGGCGGATCAGCCCCAGCATTTT
cdr3_aa: CASSKMGDREADQPQHF

v_call: TRBV6-1
d_call: -
clone_size: -
j_call: TRBJ2-7
cdr3_nt: TGTGCCAGCCAGTCCCTGGCCTACGAGCAGTACTTC
cdr3_aa: CASQSLAYEQYF

v_call: TRBV27
d_call: TRBD1
clone_size: -
j_call: TRBJ1-2
cdr3_nt: TGTGCCACCCGGACAGGGGGGGAGGAGTATGGCTACACCTTC
cdr3_aa: CATRTGGEEYGYTF

v_call: TRBV5-4
d_call: -
clone_size: once
j_call: TRBJ1-1
cdr3_nt: TGTGCCAGCAGCTTGGCCTGGGGGGGGGACACTGAAGCTTTCTTT
cdr3_aa: CASSLAWGGDTEAFF

v_call: TRBV7-8
d_call: -
clone_size: -
j_call: TRBJ2-1
cdr3_nt: TGTGCCAGCAGCCCCCTTCCCCCTCCGGGGGGCCCCAATGAGCAGTTCTTC
cdr3_aa: CASSPLPPPGGPNEQFF

v_call: TRBV9
d_call: TRBD1
clone_size: -
j_call: TRBJ1-4
cdr3_nt: TGTGCCAGCAGCGTGGACAGGGAGGCTAATGAAAAACTGTTTTTT
cdr3_aa: CASSVDREANEKLFF

v_call: TRBV9
d_call: TRBD2
clone_size: -
j_call: TRBJ2-3
cdr3_nt: TGTGCCAGCAGCGGGACTAGCGGGGGCCCAAAAAGGAGCACAGATACGCAGTATTTT
cdr3_aa: CASSGTSGGPKRSTDTQYF

v_call: TRBV6-1
d_call: -
clone_size: -
j_call: TRBJ2-1
cdr3_nt: TGTGCCAGCAGAACAGGGAGCTCCTACAATGAGCAGTTCTTC
cdr3_aa: CASRTGSSYNEQFF

v_call: TRBV4-2
d_call: TRBD2
clone_size: -
j_call: TRBJ2-7
cdr3_nt: TGTGCCAGCAGCCAAGTCGAGCGGGGAGGTTACGAGCAGTACTTC
cdr3_aa: CASSQVERGGYEQYF

v_call: TRBV6-1
d_call: TRBD1
clone_size: -
j_call: TRBJ2-5
cdr3_nt: TGTGCCAGCAGAGTGAACAGGGGGCAGCTAGAGACCCAGTACTTC
cdr3_aa: CASRVNRGQLETQYF

v_call: TRBV4-1
d_call: -
clone_size: -
j_call: TRBJ1-5
cdr3_nt: TGCGCCAGCAGCCAACTACCGGGGGGTAGCAATCAGCCCCAGCATTTT
cdr3_aa: CASSQLPGGSNQPQHF

v_call: TRBV9
d_call: TRBD2
clone_size: few
j_call: TRBJ2-5
cdr3_nt: TGTGCCAGCAGCGTAGGAGAAGCGGGGGGGCCAGGGACCCAGTACTTC
cdr3_aa: CASSVGEAGGPGTQYF

v_call: TRBV6-1
d_call: -
clone_size: few
j_call: TRBJ1-1
cdr3_nt: TGTGCCAGCGGGAGAGTTAACACTGAAGCTTTCTTT
cdr3_aa: CASGRVNTEAFF

v_call: TRBV10-3
d_call: TRBD1
clone_size: -
j_call: TRBJ2-1
cdr3_nt: TGTGCCATCAGTGTTGGACAGGGCAATGAGCAGTTCTTC
cdr3_aa: CAISVGQGNEQFF

v_call: TRBV6-1
d_call: -
clone_size: -
j_call: TRBJ1-6
cdr3_nt: TGTGCCAGCAGTGAAGGGAGGGAAACCCTCCACTTT
cdr3_aa: CASSEGRETLHF

v_call: TRBV19
d_call: -
clone_size: -
j_call: TRBJ2-7
cdr3_nt: TGTGCCAGTAGTATAGTCCCGGGAAGGGACGAGCAGTACTTC
cdr3_aa: CASSIVPGRDEQYF

v_call: TRBV6-6
d_call: TRBD1
clone_size: -
j_call: TRBJ1-2
cdr3_nt: TGTGCCAGCACCGACTCATCCTCACAGGGGGAATATGGCTACCCCTTC
cdr3_aa: CASTDSSSQGEYGYPF

v_call: TRBV28
d_call: -
clone_size: -
j_call: TRBJ1-2
cdr3_nt: TGTGCCAGCTCGGCCGGGATCTACTATGGCTACACCTTC
cdr3_aa: CASSAGIYYGYTF

v_call: TRBV28
d_call: TRBD2
clone_size: -
j_call: TRBJ2-5
cdr3_nt: TGTGCCAGCAGAGGGATGGGACTAGGGCGCGAGACCCAGTACTTC
cdr3_aa: CASRGMGLGRETQYF

v_call: TRBV6-1
d_call: TRBD1
clone_size: -
j_call: TRBJ2-7
cdr3_nt: TGTGCCAGCAGTGACCGGCCAGGGGGTTACGAGCAGTACTTC
cdr3_aa: CASSDRPGGYEQYF

v_call: TRBV27
d_call: TRBD1
clone_size: once
j_call: TRBJ1-2
cdr3_nt: TGTGCCAGCAGTCCCTGGACAGGGTCGGGCTATGGCTACACCTTC
cdr3_aa: CASSPWTGSGYGYTF

v_call: TRBV5-4
d_call: -
clone_size: few
j_call: TRBJ2-5
cdr3_nt: TGTGCCAGCAGCTCGAGGCAAGCGGTACAAGAGACCCAGTACTTC
cdr3_aa: CASSSRQAVQETQYF

v_call: TRBV6-6
d_call: TRBD1
clone_size: -
j_call: TRBJ2-7
cdr3_nt: TGTGCCACTCGGACAGGGAACTACGAGCAGTACTTC
cdr3_aa: CATRTGNYEQYF

v_call: TRBV7-6
d_call: TRBD1
clone_size: -
j_call: TRBJ1-1
cdr3_nt: TGTGCCAGCAGCTTAGGGGCAGGGGGCAGGAACACTGAAGCTTTCTTT
cdr3_aa: CASSLGAGGRNTEAFF

v_call: TRBV11-1
d_call: TRBD1
clone_size: -
j_call: TRBJ1-1
cdr3_nt: TGTGCCAGCAGCTTTGTAGGGATGACAGGGGACACCCAAGCTTTCTTT
cdr3_aa: CASSFVGMTGDTQAFF

v_call: TRBV5-4
d_call: TRBD1
clone_size: -
j_call: TRBJ2-7
cdr3_nt: TGTGCCAGCAGCTTGGGACAGGGCAGGTACGAGCAGTACTTC
cdr3_aa: CASSLGQGRYEQYF

v_call: TRBV6-6
d_call: TRBD2
clone_size: once
j_call: TRBJ2-1
cdr3_nt: TGTGCCAGCAGTCCCAGCGGGGCGGGGGTATGTCTCTTC
cdr3_aa: CASSPSGAGVCLF

v_call: TRBV15
d_call: -
clone_size: -
j_call: TRBJ2-5
cdr3_nt: TGTGCCACCAGCAGAGAGCGGGGAGACAGCGGAGAGACCCAGTACTTC
cdr3_aa: CATSRERGDSGETQYF

v_call: TRBV5-1
d_call: TRBD1
clone_size: -
j_call: TRBJ2-7
cdr3_nt: TGCGCCAGCAGCTTGCCCGGGACAGGGGGCCGCCCTGCCCACGAGCAGTACTTC
cdr3_aa: CASSLPGTGGRPAHEQYF

v_call: TRBV7-8
d_call: -
clone_size: -
j_call: TRBJ2-1
cdr3_nt: TGTGCCAGCAGCCGGTGGCCGGAGCCCAATGAGCAGTTCTTC
cdr3_aa: CASSRWPEPNEQFF

v_call: TRBV15
d_call: -
clone_size: -
j_call: TRBJ1-2
cdr3_nt: TGTGCCACCAGCAGAGGGTCAGGCGGGGTCGGCGGCTACACCTTC
cdr3_aa: CATSRGSGGVGGYTF

v_call: TRBV2
d_call: TRBD1
clone_size: -
j_call: TRBJ2-1
cdr3_nt: TGTGCCAGCAACCCGGGACAGTCCTACAATGAGCAGTTCTTC
cdr3_aa: CASNPGQSYNEQFF

v_call: TRBV7-2
d_call: TRBD2
clone_size: -
j_call: TRBJ2-7
cdr3_nt: TGTGCCAGCAGCTTAGCGATCACTAGCGGGGGCGGCGAGCAGTACTTC
cdr3_aa: CASSLAITSGGGEQYF